This TCR beta chain was captured by sequencing in a study of blood T cell repertoires in COVID-19. Study information: From the United States, Italy and Spain came samples of acute and convalescent COVID-19.

Seattle-derived patients entered the study during active infection and were followed longitudinally. Trimming took off 1 base at V and 1 base at J, with 8 bases between the two ends. This CDR3 has 15 amino acids. Germline V gene data show CDR1 as MGHRA and CDR2 as YSYEKL. As handled by the study authors: From reference gene primer amplification, estimates of nucleated cell counts were derived. Profiling relied on immunoSEQ multiplex PCR, and the TCRdb table lists in-frame clones only, not all of them. The V and J calls and the clone size are those of that table, but D and trimming were determined from the DNA. The sample has some 71,000 clones; 84% are singletons.

This TCR was recovered from a man aged 50-59 years with COVID-19, enrolled during active disease. Sequencing was carried out using peripheral blood. The chain links TRBV4-1 to TRBJ1-3; no firm D call. CDR3 bases: TGCGCCAGCAGCCAAGCGCCGACTTCTGGAAACACCATATATTTT. Its translation: CASSQAPTSGNTIYF.